This T cell receptor beta chain stems from a study of blood T cell repertoires in COVID-19. The germline V gene encodes CDR1 SEHNR and CDR2 FQNEAQ (reference sequence). V was pared by 5 bases and J by 5 bases, with 8 bases of the junction left unmatched. The CDR3 contains 14 residues. Per the authors' pipeline: Amplification with reference gene primers provided the estimates of nucleated cell counts. Data came from immunoSEQ multiplex PCR; TCRdb stores just in-frame clones and leaves some out. The DNA gave D and trimming, while V, J and clone size come from that table. Here the sample spans roughly 84,000 clones, about four fifths being singletons.

The sequencing sample was made of peripheral blood. The genes are TRBV7-9 and TRBJ1-2, with TRBD1 matching 7 bases. This clonotype originated in a woman in her forties with active or convalescent COVID-19. As DNA, the CDR3 is TGTGCCAGCAGCCCGGGGACAGCTACTTATGGCTACACCTTC. This gives the protein CASSPGTATYGYTF.